Below are 14 T cell receptor beta chains sequenced from a single sample in a study of Graves' ophthalmopathy and Graves' hyperthyroidism. Scientists amplified the TCR beta CDR3 regions from RNA transcripts. Scientists carried out first-round RT-PCR using HTBI primers and then a second-round multiplex PCR. Via MiXCR, TCRdb re-called the multiplex PCR reads, giving one row per CDR3 protein. Altogether about 180,000 distinct CDR3 sequences are present, around two fifths being singletons, with the ten largest covering under 6.5%. The sample consisted of peripheral blood. The receptors were sampled from a woman aged 40 to 50 with Graves' ophthalmopathy.

The chain employs TRBV7-2 and TRBJ1-1, with D maybe TRBD1 (6 bases). The CDR3 loop spans 15 amino acids. Trimming stripped 5 bases from V and 1 base from J, with 14 bases between. Germline V gene data show CDR1 as SGHTA and CDR2 as FQGNSA. The CDR3 DNA reads TGTGCCAGCAGCAGCCCGGGGACATGGAACACTGAAGCTTTCTTT. This translates into CASSSPGTWNTEAFF. The full variable domain, its missing parts supplied by reference TRBV7-2 and TRBJ1-1, is GAGVSQSPSNKVTEKGKDVELRCDPISGHTALYWYRQSLGQGLEFLIYFQGNSAPDKSGLPSDRFSAERTGGSVSTLTIQRTQQEDSAVYLCASSSPGTWNTEAFFGQGTRLTVV.

This sequence joins TRBV10-3 and TRBJ1-1; the match to TRBD1 covers 7 bases. The CDR3 length is 13 residues. Germline CDR1 is ENHRY and CDR2 is SYGVKD. The junction had 3 bases not matched to a gene; V was cut back by 5 bases and J by 3 bases. The CDR3 spells CAISSGQDTEAFF. The CDR3, as DNA: TGTGCCATCAGTTCCGGACAGGACACTGAAGCTTTCTTT.

In this sample, this clonotype turned up many times. The chain links TRBV11-2 to TRBJ1-6; D not resolved. There are 16 residues in the CDR3. Trimming pared 7 bases from V and 9 bases from J, leaving 22 bases between. Germline assignment: CDR1 SGHAT and CDR2 FQNNGV. CDR3 in amino acids: CASNPTSAVTGSPLHF. CDR3 sequence (DNA): TGTGCCAGCAATCCTACTTCAGCGGTTACGGGTTCACCCCTCCACTTT.

The table lists this clonotype with many counts. This rearrangement joins TRBV12-3 or TRBV12-4 to TRBJ1-2, with TRBD1 as a possible D gene (5 bases). This CDR3 spans 15 amino acids. Trimming took off 0 bases at V and 7 bases at J, with 15 bases between the two ends. The CDR3 protein is CASSLARQPRGGYTF. CDR3 nucleotide sequence: TGTGCCAGCAGTTTAGCGAGACAGCCTAGGGGTGGCTACACCTTC.

This clonotype was counted at least ten times. The V gene is TRBV16, the J gene TRBJ2-2; no reliable D call. Between the trimmed V and J ends, which lost 0 bases and 8 bases, there was a span of 7 bases. The CDR3 is made up of 13 amino acids. Germline V gives CDR1 KGHSY, CDR2 FQNENV. For the CDR3, the DNA is TGTGCCAGCAGCCAATCCACGTCAGGGGAGCTGTTTTTT. Encoded protein: CASSQSTSGELFF.

The V and J genes are TRBV28 and TRBJ1-1; D might be TRBD1 (5 bases). Germline V gene sequence: CDR1 MDHEN, CDR2 SYDVKM. The V gene lost 8 bases and the J gene lost 5 bases, with 15 bases spanning the gap. The CDR3 contains 13 residues. CDR3 loop: CASSGLRGTEAFF. The CDR3 DNA is TGTGCCAGCTCGGGACTCCGGGGGACTGAAGCTTTCTTT.

This clonotype was found many times. The chain has TRBV6-5 and TRBJ1-3; no firm D call. The CDR3 spans 14 residues. Per germline, CDR1 MNHEY and CDR2 SVGAGI. With 4 bases removed from V and 0 bases from J, the gap between germline ends came to 7 bases. Here the CDR3 DNA reads TGTGCCAGCAGTTTACAGTCCTCTGGAAACACCATATATTTT. Translating it yields CASSLQSSGNTIYF.

This clonotype was observed at least ten times. The chain has TRBV7-9 and TRBJ1-1; no clear D gene. The CDR3 totals 12 residues. Trimming left V 5 bases short and J 3 bases short, with 7 bases between. Germline V gives CDR1 SEHNR, CDR2 FQNEAQ (reference sequence). Here the CDR3 DNA reads TGTGCCAGCAGCAACAGAGACACTGAAGCTTTCTTT. It specifies CASSNRDTEAFF.

This clonotype was detected many times. V gene TRBV6-1 combines with J gene TRBJ1-6, with D possibly being TRBD1 (5 bases). Germline values: CDR1 MNHNS, CDR2 SASEGT. The CDR3 contains 13 residues. The V end was cut by 4 bases, the J end by 9 bases, with 10 bases between. For the CDR3, the DNA is TGTGCCAGCAGTGCCAGGGTCGGTTCACCCCTCCACTTT. Its protein is CASSARVGSPLHF.

Many counts were recorded for this clonotype. The V and J genes are TRBV3-1 and TRBJ2-5; 7 bases line up with TRBD1. The CDR3 spans 13 residues. Trimming cost V 6 bases and J 5 bases; bases outside gene matches: 6. The germline V gene has CDR1 LGHDT and CDR2 YNNKEL (reference sequence). This CDR3 is CASSRQGVETQYF. CDR3 nucleotides: TGTGCCAGCAGTAGGCAGGGGGTTGAGACCCAGTACTTC.

This clonotype appeared many times. The chain couples TRBV4-3 to TRBJ2-2; 14 bases map to TRBD2. The CDR3 sequence is 20 residues long. The germline CDR1 and CDR2 sequences are LGHNA and YSLEER. After removal of 4 bases from V and 1 base from J, the junction contained 11 bases not matched to a gene. Here the CDR3 DNA reads TGCGCCAGCAGCCCCTTGGGACTAGCGGGGGCATATCGGAACACCGGGGAGCTGTTTTTT. This sequence encodes CASSPLGLAGAYRNTGELFF.

This chain uses TRBV12-3 or TRBV12-4 with TRBJ2-7, with 10 bases fitting TRBD1. J lost 7 bases, V lost 5 bases, and 8 bases had no gene match. CDR3 length equals 14 residues. CDR3 sequence (DNA): TGTGCCAGCAGTAACCGACAGGGGGCCAGGGAGCAGTACTTC. Translating it yields CASSNRQGAREQYF.

This clonotype was picked up many times. V usage is TRBV29-1 and J usage is TRBJ2-7, with 7 bases aligning to TRBD1. This CDR3 contains 13 residues. Germline V gene data show CDR1 as SQVTM and CDR2 as ANQGSEA. V shed 6 bases and J 4 bases; nucleotides not matched to a gene: 9. CDR3 sequence (DNA): TGCAGCGTCCAGGACAGGTCAGGTTACGAGCAGTACTTC. Protein: CSVQDRSGYEQYF.

This clonotype was counted at least ten times. V is TRBV12-3 or TRBV12-4 and J is TRBJ2-2; possibly TRBD1 for D (6 bases). Trimming pared 3 bases from V and 0 bases from J, leaving 11 bases between. The CDR3 spans 16 residues. The DNA of the CDR3 is TGTGCCAGCAGTTTGACAGGACTTACGAACACCGGGGAGCTGTTTTTT. Protein sequence: CASSLTGLTNTGELFF.